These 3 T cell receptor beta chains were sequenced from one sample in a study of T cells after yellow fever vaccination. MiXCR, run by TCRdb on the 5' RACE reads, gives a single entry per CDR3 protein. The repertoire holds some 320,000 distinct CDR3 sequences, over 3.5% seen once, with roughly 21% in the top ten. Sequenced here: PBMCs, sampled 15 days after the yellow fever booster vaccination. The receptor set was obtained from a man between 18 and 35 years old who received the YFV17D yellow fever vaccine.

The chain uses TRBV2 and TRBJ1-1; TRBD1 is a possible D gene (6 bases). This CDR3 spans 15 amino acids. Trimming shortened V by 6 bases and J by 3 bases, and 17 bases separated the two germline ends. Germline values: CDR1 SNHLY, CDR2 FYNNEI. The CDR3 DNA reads TGTGCCAGCAGGGGGGATGGACAGCTTTACACTGAAGCTTTCTTT. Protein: CASRGDGQLYTEAFF.

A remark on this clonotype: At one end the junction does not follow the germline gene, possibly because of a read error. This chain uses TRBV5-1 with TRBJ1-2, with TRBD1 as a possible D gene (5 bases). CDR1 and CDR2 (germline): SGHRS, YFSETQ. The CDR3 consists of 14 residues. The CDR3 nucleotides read TGCGCCAGCAGCCAAGCAGGGATGCCCTATGACTACACCTTC. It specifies CASSQAGMPYDYTF.

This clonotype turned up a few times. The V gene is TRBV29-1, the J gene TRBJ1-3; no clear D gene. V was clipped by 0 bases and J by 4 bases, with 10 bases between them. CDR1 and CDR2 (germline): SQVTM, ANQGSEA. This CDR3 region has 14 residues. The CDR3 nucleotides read TGCAGCGTTGAAGACCCGACGGAAGGAAACACCATATATTTT. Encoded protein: CSVEDPTEGNTIYF.